This TCR beta chain came from a study of blood T cell repertoires in COVID-19. Study details: Italy, Spain and the United States were the sources of the convalescent and acute COVID-19 samples. PBMCs, B-cell-depleted T cells, or T cells provided the cDNA or gDNA that made up the material.

Original handling: Reference gene primer amplification yielded estimated nucleated cell counts. TCRdb's copy holds only in-frame clones and misses some; the assay was immunoSEQ multiplex PCR. From that table come the V and J calls and clone size; the DNA was used to work out D and trimming. This sample carries around 100,000 clones, 80% to 90% of them seen once, and the ten largest clones take 15% to 20%. CDR1 and CDR2 (germline): MDHEN, SYDVKM. V lost 7 bases, J lost 1 base, and 13 bases lay in between. The CDR3 has 14 residues. The specimen was peripheral blood. The TCR was taken from a human donor in a cohort sampled during active COVID-19. The chain recombines TRBV28 with TRBJ1-2, with D perhaps matching TRBD1 (6 bases). DNA for the CDR3: TGTGCCAGCACCCGACAGGTCTATAACTATGGCTACACCTTC. The encoded protein is CASTRQVYNYGYTF.